The 32 T cell receptor beta chains listed next were all sequenced from one sample in a study of CD8+ T cells in alopecia areata. Extracted RNA was reverse transcribed into cDNA, the sequencing template. Produced via immunoSEQ multiplex PCR; TCRdb's table is partial and in-frame only. The sample holds approximately 34,000 clones, around 59% seen once. The sample taken for sequencing was NKG2D-high CD8+ T cells sorted from blood. The receptors shown here come from a human donor with alopecia areata.

The V call is TRBV7-9, the J call TRBJ2-7; weak D call: TRBD1 (6 bases). Germline CDR1 reads SEHNR; CDR2 reads FQNEAQ (reference sequence). Trimming took 5 bases from V and 6 from J, leaving 11 bases between them. The CDR3 has 12 amino acids. The CDR3 nucleotides read TGTGCCAGCAGCCTAGGGACATCCGAGCAGTACTTC. The encoded protein is CASSLGTSEQYF.

The chain combines TRBV27 with TRBJ2-7, with 8 bases matching TRBD1. The CDR3 runs to 13 residues. The V segment lost 0 bases and the J segment 6 bases; nucleotides outside the gene matches: 1. Germline V gene sequence: CDR1 MNHEY, CDR2 SMNVEV (reference sequence). CDR3 residues: CASSLSTGVEQYF. CDR3 DNA sequence: TGTGCCAGCAGTTTATCGACAGGGGTCGAGCAGTACTTC.

The V gene is TRBV9, the J gene TRBJ2-3, with TRBD2 identical over 7 bases. The CDR3 sequence is 14 residues long. Germline CDR1 SGDLS, CDR2 YYNGEE. The V and J ends lost 3 bases and 2 bases, in that order; junction bases with no gene match: 3. CDR3: CASSAGLTTDTQYF. Written as DNA, the CDR3 is TGTGCCAGCAGCGCGGGACTAACCACAGATACGCAGTATTTT.

The V and J genes are TRBV7-9 and TRBJ1-3; D not resolved. Per germline, CDR1 SEHNR and CDR2 FQNEAQ (reference sequence). The V end lost 5 bases, the J end lost 1 base, and 12 bases lay between the germline ends. This CDR3 contains 15 residues. The CDR3 loop is CASSKPGRSGNTIYF. For the CDR3, the DNA is TGTGCCAGCAGCAAACCGGGGAGGTCTGGAAACACCATATATTTT.

This clone was counted only a few times. The genes are TRBV29-1 and TRBJ1-2; D not resolved. The CDR3 totals 13 residues. With 6 bases removed from V and 6 bases from J, the gap between germline ends came to 17 bases. Germline V gives CDR1 SQVTM, CDR2 ANQGSEA. This CDR3 reads CSVTESKVNGYTF. DNA of the CDR3: TGCAGCGTGACGGAAAGTAAGGTTAATGGCTACACCTTC.

CDR3 sequence reads: CASSLVGARSTDTQYF. In DNA, the CDR3 is TGCGCCAGCAGCTTGGTGGGGGCAAGATCAACAGATACGCAGTATTTT. The rearrangement links TRBV5-1 to TRBJ2-3; tentative D call: TRBD1 (6 bases). V lost 0 bases, J lost 3 bases, and 14 bases lay in between. CDR3 size: 16 residues. Per germline, CDR1 SGHRS and CDR2 YFSETQ.

The rearrangement joins TRBV27 to TRBJ1-5; TRBD1 might be the D (5 bases). CDR3 length equals 17 residues. CDR1 MNHEY and CDR2 SMNVEV come from the germline V gene (reference sequence). V lost 6 bases, J lost 3 bases, and 21 bases lay in between. This CDR3 is CASSSNLGGELNQPQHF. The CDR3 DNA follows: TGTGCCAGCAGCTCGAACTTGGGAGGGGAGCTCAATCAGCCCCAGCATTTT.

This clone was seen only a few times. The chain couples TRBV4-1 to TRBJ2-1; 12 bases align to TRBD2. J gave up 6 bases and V 1 base, and 7 bases lay outside the gene matches. Germline CDR1 reads MGHRA; CDR2 reads YSYEKL. CDR3 size: 17 residues. In DNA, the CDR3 is TGCGCCAGCAGCCAAGGACTAGCGGGAGTAGTGGGCAATGAGCAGTTCTTC. Its protein product is CASSQGLAGVVGNEQFF.

This clone was detected a few times. The chain uses TRBV5-8 and TRBJ1-1; TRBD1 is a possible D gene (6 bases). Trimming left V 5 bases short and J 0 bases short, with 8 bases between. Germline V lookup: CDR1 SGHTS, CDR2 YDEGEE. The CDR3 totals 13 residues. CDR3 protein: CASRDSMNTEAFF. CDR3 coding DNA: TGTGCCAGCAGGGACAGTATGAACACTGAAGCTTTCTTT.

This clone was counted a few times. The J gene is TRBJ1-1, the V gene TRBV29-1; D is perhaps TRBD1 (6 bases). V was pared by 8 bases and J by 7 bases, with 20 bases between. Germline CDR1 SQVTM, CDR2 ANQGSEA. The CDR3 is 13 amino acids. The DNA for the CDR3 is TGCAGCCTTACGAGGGGGGCAGTCGATGAAGCTTTCTTT. Translating gives CSLTRGAVDEAFF.

This sequence joins TRBV7-8 and TRBJ2-6, with 7 positions matching TRBD1. This CDR3 has 16 residues. V trimming: 5 bases; J trimming: 6 bases; junction bases outside the gene matches: 10. CDR1 is SGHVS, CDR2 FQNEAQ, per germline. CDR3 sequence reads: CASSHDRVQKANVLTF. CDR3 bases: TGTGCCAGCAGCCATGACAGGGTTCAAAAGGCCAACGTCCTGACTTTC.

In its sample, this clone was seen a few times. The germline gene is not matched at one end of the junction; a read error may be the cause. This chain uses TRBV4-3 with TRBJ1-4, with D tentatively TRBD1 (6 bases). Per germline, CDR1 LGHNA and CDR2 YSLEER. The CDR3 covers 16 residues. In DNA form, the CDR3 reads TGCGCCAGCAGTCAAGAAGAGGGGGGAGGGTATGAAAAACTGTTTTTT. Encoded protein: CASSQEEGGGYEKLFF.

The table lists this clone with many counts. The chain carries TRBV28 and TRBJ2-7; unclear D gene. CDR1 and CDR2 (germline): MDHEN, SYDVKM. V lost 5 bases to trimming and J lost 6 bases, with 8 bases between them. This CDR3 has 11 amino acids. CDR3 sequence reads: CASSPEVEQYF. The CDR3 nucleotides read TGTGCCAGCAGTCCAGAGGTCGAGCAGTACTTC.

V is TRBV4-1 and J is TRBJ2-1; D is possibly TRBD1 (6 bases). V was shortened by 0 bases and J by 4 bases, with 16 bases between the two germline ends. This CDR3 is 17 amino acids long. Germline V lookup: CDR1 MGHRA, CDR2 YSYEKL. The CDR3 DNA reads TGCGCCAGCAGCCAAGATCCCAGGGGCCAACAATACAATGAGCAGTTCTTC. Its translation: CASSQDPRGQQYNEQFF.

The chain is built from TRBV28 and TRBJ2-7; D not resolved. CDR1 is MDHEN, CDR2 SYDVKM, per germline. The CDR3 covers 13 residues. Trimming removed 5 bases from V and 5 bases from J, with 13 bases in between. The CDR3 protein is CASSQISNNEQYF. DNA for the CDR3: TGTGCCAGCAGTCAGATTAGCAACAACGAGCAGTACTTC.

The chain carries TRBV14 and TRBJ2-2, with D perhaps TRBD1 or TRBD2 (5 bases each). Trimming took 8 bases from V and 7 from J, leaving 17 bases between them. Germline V gene lookup returns CDR1 SGHDN and CDR2 FVKESK. The CDR3 consists of 14 residues. The CDR3 DNA reads TGTGCCAGCCCACGGAGAGGGGCGTGCGGGGAGCTGTTTTTT. This encodes CASPRRGACGELFF.

The V and J genes are TRBV2 and TRBJ2-1; 10 nucleotides agree with TRBD2. Looked up from germline, CDR1 is SNHLY and CDR2 is FYNNEI. V shed 4 bases and J 7 bases; nucleotides not matched to a gene: 7. CDR3 length: 15 amino acids. The DNA for the CDR3 is TGTGCCAGCAGTGGGAGCGGGGGGGCCCGAAATGAGCAGTTCTTC. Translating it yields CASSGSGGARNEQFF.

V and J are TRBV2 and TRBJ1-6; 9 nucleotides agree with TRBD1. The trim removed 5 bases at V and 9 bases at J, leaving 5 bases unmatched. The CDR3 runs 14 residues. From germline, CDR1 is SNHLY and CDR2 FYNNEI. The CDR3 DNA reads TGTGCCAGCAGTACGGGACAGGGTGGTTCACCCCTCCACTTT. This encodes CASSTGQGGSPLHF.

The chain uses TRBV19 and TRBJ2-7; 8 bases map to TRBD1. V lost 3 bases, J lost 8 bases, and 12 bases stayed unmatched. Germline V gives CDR1 LNHDA, CDR2 SQIVND (reference sequence). The CDR3 consists of 15 residues. CDR3 DNA: TGTGCCAGTAGTATTTCTTCCAGGGGGCGCATAAAGCAGTACTTC. Its translation: CASSISSRGRIKQYF.

V and J are TRBV29-1 and TRBJ1-1; a weak D match, TRBD1 (6 bases). Germline V lookup: CDR1 SQVTM, CDR2 ANQGSEA. Trimming pared 7 bases from V and 8 bases from J, leaving 11 bases between. The CDR3 is 10 residues long. This CDR3 reads CSGEQGEAFF. DNA of the CDR3: TGCAGCGGGGAACAGGGAGAAGCTTTCTTT.

J is TRBJ2-3 and V is TRBV27; 9 bases align to TRBD1. Germline V CDR1 and CDR2: MNHEY, SMNVEV (reference sequence). With V trimmed by 7 bases and J by 3 bases, 8 bases remained unmatched. The CDR3 sequence is 15 residues long. The chain's CDR3 is CASTWGTGNTDTQYF. DNA of the CDR3: TGTGCCAGCACCTGGGGGACAGGGAATACAGATACGCAGTATTTT.

The V and J genes are TRBV5-4 and TRBJ2-5; TRBD2 agrees at 7 bases. The V gene end was trimmed by 0 bases and the J gene end by 5 bases; junction bases not matched to a gene: 10. Germline lookup yields CDR1 SGHNT and CDR2 YYREEE (reference sequence). The CDR3 loop spans 16 amino acids. CDR3 coding DNA: TGTGCCAGCAGCTTGGTTGGCGGGGGTAGCATGGAGACCCAGTACTTC. It is translated as CASSLVGGGSMETQYF. The full variable domain, completed using reference TRBV5-4 and TRBJ2-5, is ETGVTQSPTHLIKTRGQQVTLRCSSQSGHNTVSWYQQALGQGPQFIFQYYREEENGRGNFPPRFSGLQFPNYSSELNVNALELDDSALYLCASSLVGGGSMETQYFGPGTRLLVL.

Written as DNA, the CDR3 is TGTGCCAGCAGCCTTAGCGGGAGGGCCGACGAGCAGTACTTC. Residues: CASSLSGRADEQYF. The rearrangement links TRBV7-9 to TRBJ2-7; 11 bases agree with TRBD2. The CDR3 runs 14 residues. From germline, CDR1 is SEHNR and CDR2 FQNEAQ (reference sequence). The junction had 5 bases not matched to a gene; V was cut back by 5 bases and J by 5 bases.

The chain is built from TRBV28 and TRBJ2-3; 13 nucleotides line up with TRBD2. The length of the CDR3 is 18 residues. V dropped 3 bases and J dropped 6; count of bases not matched to a gene: 12. The germline CDR1 and CDR2 sequences are MDHEN and SYDVKM. CDR3 in amino acids: CASSFPRRTSGRFDTQYF. The CDR3 DNA reads as TGTGCCAGCAGTTTCCCCCGCCGGACTAGCGGGAGATTTGATACGCAGTATTTT.

V and J are TRBV10-3 and TRBJ2-3; no definite D call. V lost 2 bases, J lost 2 bases, and 14 bases lay in between. Per germline, CDR1 ENHRY and CDR2 SYGVKD. The CDR3 totals 16 residues. CDR3 nucleotide sequence: TGTGCCATCAGTGAGATGGCTTTACGATTCACAGATACGCAGTATTTT. This translates into CAISEMALRFTDTQYF.

The genes are TRBV6-5 and TRBJ2-1, with TRBD1 matching 7 bases. V dropped 7 bases and J dropped 4; count of bases not matched to a gene: 1. CDR1 is MNHEY, CDR2 SVGAGI, per germline. This CDR3 is 12 amino acids long. CDR3 region: CASTTGYNEQFF. The CDR3 DNA follows: TGTGCCAGCACGACAGGGTACAATGAGCAGTTCTTC.

This clone appeared once. The CDR3 nucleotides are TGTGCCACCAGCAGAGCGGGGGAAGAGCAGTTCTTC. Translation gives CATSRAGEEQFF. The chain combines TRBV15 with TRBJ2-1, with D possibly matching TRBD2 (6 bases). The CDR3 loop spans 12 amino acids. CDR1 and CDR2 (germline): LNHNV, YYDKDF (reference sequence). Between the trimmed V and J ends, which lost 1 base and 10 bases, there was a span of 8 bases.

The chain links TRBV7-7 to TRBJ2-1; D possibly corresponds to TRBD2 (6 bases). Germline V gene data show CDR1 as SSHAT and CDR2 as FNYEAQ (reference sequence). Deletions cut 4 bases from V and 8 bases from J, with 18 bases between. The CDR3 contains 15 residues. The CDR3 bases are TGTGCCAGCAGCTCACGGGACTCCGCTCTGGATGAGCAGTTCTTC. Translating it yields CASSSRDSALDEQFF. Combining the CDR3 with reference TRBV7-7 and TRBJ2-1 gives the whole variable domain GAGVSQSPRYKVTKRGQDVTLRCDPISSHATLYWYQQALGQGPEFLTYFNYEAQPDKSGLPSDRFSAERPEGSISTLTIQRTEQRDSAMYRCASSSRDSALDEQFFGPGTRLTVL.

The chain has TRBV7-3 and TRBJ2-5; the match to TRBD1 covers 8 bases. Losses at the gene ends were 5 bases for V and 5 bases for J; bases not matched to a gene: 16. This CDR3 has 17 residues. CDR1 is SGHTA, CDR2 FQGTGA, per germline. CDR3: CASSPRIGSGGGETQYF. For the CDR3, the DNA is TGTGCCAGCAGCCCAAGAATAGGTTCAGGGGGCGGCGAGACCCAGTACTTC.

The genes are TRBV5-1 and TRBJ2-3, with D unresolved. CDR1 SGHRS and CDR2 YFSETQ come from the germline V gene. This CDR3 spans 16 amino acids. V lost 0 bases and J lost 4, with 15 bases in between. The CDR3 coding sequence is TGCGCCAGCAGCTTGGGCGATCCCCGTATTGCAGATACGCAGTATTTT. Its protein is CASSLGDPRIADTQYF.

This clone was detected only a few times. V usage is TRBV7-2 and J usage is TRBJ2-1; perhaps TRBD2 as D (6 bases). The length of the CDR3 is 15 residues. Germline CDR1 is SGHTA and CDR2 is FQGNSA. Trimming left V 7 bases short and J 7 bases short, with 20 bases between. The CDR3 coding sequence is TGTGCCAGCAACTCTAACTTCGGACTACCTAATGAGCAGTTCTTC. Translated, it gives CASNSNFGLPNEQFF.

For the CDR3, the DNA is TGTGCCAGCAGCTTACGGGCTAGCGGGAGGGCCGAGGAGCAGTTCTTC. It is translated as CASSLRASGRAEEQFF. The rearrangement uses TRBV7-3 and TRBJ2-1; TRBD2 matches at 12 bases. CDR1 and CDR2 (germline): SGHTA, FQGTGA. With V trimmed by 2 bases and J by 10 bases, 9 bases remained unmatched. The CDR3 runs to 16 residues.